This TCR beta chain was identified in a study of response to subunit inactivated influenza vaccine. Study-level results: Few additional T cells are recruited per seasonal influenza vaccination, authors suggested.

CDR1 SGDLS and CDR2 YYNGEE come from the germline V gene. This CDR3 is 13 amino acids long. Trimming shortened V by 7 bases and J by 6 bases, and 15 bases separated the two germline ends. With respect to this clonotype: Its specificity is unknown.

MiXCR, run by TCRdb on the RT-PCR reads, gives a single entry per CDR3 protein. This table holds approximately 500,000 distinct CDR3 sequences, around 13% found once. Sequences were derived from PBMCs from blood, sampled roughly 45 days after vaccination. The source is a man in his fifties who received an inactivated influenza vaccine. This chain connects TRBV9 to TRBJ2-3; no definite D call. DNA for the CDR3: TGTGCCAGCTGCGCTGATGTGGAGGATACGCAGTATTTT. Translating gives CASCADVEDTQYF.